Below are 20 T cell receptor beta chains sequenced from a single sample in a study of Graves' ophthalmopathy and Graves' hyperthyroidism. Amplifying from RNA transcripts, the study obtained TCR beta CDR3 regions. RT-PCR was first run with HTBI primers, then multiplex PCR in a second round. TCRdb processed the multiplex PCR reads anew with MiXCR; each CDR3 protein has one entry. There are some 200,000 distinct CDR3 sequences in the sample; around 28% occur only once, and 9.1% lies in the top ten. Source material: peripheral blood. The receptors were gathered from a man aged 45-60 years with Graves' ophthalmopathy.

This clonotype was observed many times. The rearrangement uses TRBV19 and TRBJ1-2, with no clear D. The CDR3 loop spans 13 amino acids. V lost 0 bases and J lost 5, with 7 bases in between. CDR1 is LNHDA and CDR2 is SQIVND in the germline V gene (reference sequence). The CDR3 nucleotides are TGTGCCAGTAGTATAGAGGCCGTTTATGGCTACACCTTC. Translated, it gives CASSIEAVYGYTF.

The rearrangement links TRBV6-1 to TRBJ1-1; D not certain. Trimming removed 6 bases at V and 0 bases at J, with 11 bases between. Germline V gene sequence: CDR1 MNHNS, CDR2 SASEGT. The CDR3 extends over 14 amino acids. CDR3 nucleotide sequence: TGTGCCAGCAGGCGGACGGGTTTGAACACTGAAGCTTTCTTT. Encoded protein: CASRRTGLNTEAFF.

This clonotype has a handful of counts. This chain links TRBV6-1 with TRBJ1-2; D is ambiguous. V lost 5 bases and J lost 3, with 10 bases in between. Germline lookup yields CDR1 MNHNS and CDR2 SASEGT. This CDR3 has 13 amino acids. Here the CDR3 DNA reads TGTGCCAGCAGTCAAGGTCCGGACTATGGCTACACCTTC. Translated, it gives CASSQGPDYGYTF.

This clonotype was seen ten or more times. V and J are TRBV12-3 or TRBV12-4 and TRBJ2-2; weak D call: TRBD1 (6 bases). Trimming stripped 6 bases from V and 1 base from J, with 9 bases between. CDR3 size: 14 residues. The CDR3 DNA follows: TGTGCCAGCAGGGGGACAATGAACACCGGGGAGCTGTTTTTT. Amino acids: CASRGTMNTGELFF.

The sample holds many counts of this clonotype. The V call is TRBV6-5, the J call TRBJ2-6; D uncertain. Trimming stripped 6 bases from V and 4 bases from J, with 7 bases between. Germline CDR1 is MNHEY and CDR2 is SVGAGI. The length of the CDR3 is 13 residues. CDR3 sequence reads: CASRLLGANVLTF. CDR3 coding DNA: TGTGCCAGCAGACTTTTAGGGGCCAACGTCCTGACTTTC.

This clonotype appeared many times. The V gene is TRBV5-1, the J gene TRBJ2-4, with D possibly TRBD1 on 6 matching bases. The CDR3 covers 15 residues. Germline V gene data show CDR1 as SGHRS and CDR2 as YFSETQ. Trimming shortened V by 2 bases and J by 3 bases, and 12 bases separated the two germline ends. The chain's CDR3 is CASSFLQGGKNIQYF. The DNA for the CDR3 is TGCGCCAGCAGCTTCCTACAGGGTGGCAAAAACATTCAGTACTTC.

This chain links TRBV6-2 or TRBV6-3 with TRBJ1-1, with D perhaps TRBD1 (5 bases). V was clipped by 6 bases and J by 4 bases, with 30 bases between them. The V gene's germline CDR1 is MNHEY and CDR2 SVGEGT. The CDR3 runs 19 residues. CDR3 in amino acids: CASRPLFPGRDGRSTEAFF. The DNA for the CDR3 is TGTGCCAGCAGGCCCCTCTTCCCGGGGCGCGATGGAAGAAGCACTGAAGCTTTCTTT.

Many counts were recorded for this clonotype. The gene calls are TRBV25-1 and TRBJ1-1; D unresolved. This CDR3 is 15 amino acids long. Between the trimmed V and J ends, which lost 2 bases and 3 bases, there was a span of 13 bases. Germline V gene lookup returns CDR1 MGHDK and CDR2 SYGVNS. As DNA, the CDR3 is TGTGCCAGCAGTGAAGGTTCAGGCTGGGACACTGAAGCTTTCTTT. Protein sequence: CASSEGSGWDTEAFF. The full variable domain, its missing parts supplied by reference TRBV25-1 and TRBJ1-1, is EADIYQTPRYLVIGTGKKITLECSQTMGHDKMYWYQQDPGMELHLIHYSYGVNSTEKGDLSSESTVSRIRTEHFPLTLESARPSHTSQYLCASSEGSGWDTEAFFGQGTRLTVV.

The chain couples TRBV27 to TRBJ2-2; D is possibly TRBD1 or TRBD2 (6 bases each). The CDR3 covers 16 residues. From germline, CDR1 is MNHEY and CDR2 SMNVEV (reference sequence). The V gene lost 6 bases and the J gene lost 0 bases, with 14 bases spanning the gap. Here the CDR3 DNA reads TGTGCCAGCAGCCTACGAGGGGGGACGAACACCGGGGAGCTGTTTTTT. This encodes CASSLRGGTNTGELFF.

The CDR3 sequence is CASSLSSAQETQYF. The CDR3 coding sequence is TGTGCCAGCAGTTTATCTAGCGCCCAAGAGACCCAGTACTTC. This sequence joins TRBV12-3 or TRBV12-4 and TRBJ2-5, with D possibly TRBD2 on 6 matching bases. The V end was cut by 2 bases, the J end by 1 base, with 8 bases between. The CDR3 consists of 14 residues.

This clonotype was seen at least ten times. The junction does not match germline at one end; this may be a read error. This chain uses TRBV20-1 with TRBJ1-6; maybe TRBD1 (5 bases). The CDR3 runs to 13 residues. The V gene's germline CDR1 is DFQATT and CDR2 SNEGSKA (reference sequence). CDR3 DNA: TGCAGTGCAAGAGACAGCGATAATTCACCCCTCCACTTT. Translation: CSARDSDNSPLHF.

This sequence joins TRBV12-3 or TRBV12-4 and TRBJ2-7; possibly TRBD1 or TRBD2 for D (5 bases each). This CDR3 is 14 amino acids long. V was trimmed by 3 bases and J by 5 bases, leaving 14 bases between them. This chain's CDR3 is CASSFPGTGNEQYF. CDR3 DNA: TGTGCCAGCAGTTTTCCAGGGACGGGCAACGAGCAGTACTTC.

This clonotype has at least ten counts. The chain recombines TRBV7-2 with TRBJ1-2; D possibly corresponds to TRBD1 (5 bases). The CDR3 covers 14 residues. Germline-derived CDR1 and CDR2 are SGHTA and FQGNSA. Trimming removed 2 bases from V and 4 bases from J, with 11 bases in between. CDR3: CASSLNQGGYGYTF. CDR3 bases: TGTGCCAGCAGCTTAAATCAGGGCGGCTATGGCTACACCTTC.

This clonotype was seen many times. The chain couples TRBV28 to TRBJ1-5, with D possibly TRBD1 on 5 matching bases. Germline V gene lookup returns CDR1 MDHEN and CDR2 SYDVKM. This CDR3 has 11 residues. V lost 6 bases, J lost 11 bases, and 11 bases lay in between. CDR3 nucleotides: TGTGCCAGCAGACAGGATGTGACCCAGCATTTT. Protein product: CASRQDVTQHF.

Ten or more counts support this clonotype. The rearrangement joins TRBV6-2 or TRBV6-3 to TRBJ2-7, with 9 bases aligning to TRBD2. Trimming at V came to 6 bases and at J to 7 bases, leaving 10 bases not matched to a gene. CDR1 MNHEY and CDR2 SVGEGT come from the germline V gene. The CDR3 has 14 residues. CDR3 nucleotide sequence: TGTGCCAGCAGAGGCAGCGGGAGGCCGGGTGAGCAGTACTTC. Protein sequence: CASRGSGRPGEQYF.

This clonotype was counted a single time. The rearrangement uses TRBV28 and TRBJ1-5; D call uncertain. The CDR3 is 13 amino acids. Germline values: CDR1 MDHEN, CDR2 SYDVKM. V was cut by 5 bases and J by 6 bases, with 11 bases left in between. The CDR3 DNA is TGTGCCAGCAGTCGCCTCTCGGGTCAGCCCCAGCATTTT. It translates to CASSRLSGQPQHF.

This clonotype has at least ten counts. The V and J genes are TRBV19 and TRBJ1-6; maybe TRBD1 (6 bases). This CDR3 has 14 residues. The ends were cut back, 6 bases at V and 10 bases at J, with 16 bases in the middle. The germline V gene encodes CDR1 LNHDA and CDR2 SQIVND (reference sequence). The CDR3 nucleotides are TGTGCCAGTAGCACACAGGGAGCCGGATCACCCCTCCACTTT. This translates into CASSTQGAGSPLHF.

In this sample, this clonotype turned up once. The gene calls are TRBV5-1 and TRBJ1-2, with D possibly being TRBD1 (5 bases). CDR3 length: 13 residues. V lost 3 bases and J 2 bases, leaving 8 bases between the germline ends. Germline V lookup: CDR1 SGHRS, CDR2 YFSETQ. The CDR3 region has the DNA TGCGCCAGCAGCTGGGACGGCAACTATGGCTACACCTTC. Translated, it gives CASSWDGNYGYTF.

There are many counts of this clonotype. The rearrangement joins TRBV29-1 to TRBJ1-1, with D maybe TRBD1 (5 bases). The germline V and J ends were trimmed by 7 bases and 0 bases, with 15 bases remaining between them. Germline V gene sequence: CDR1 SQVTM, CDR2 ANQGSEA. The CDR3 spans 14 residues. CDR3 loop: CSAGERRLNTEAFF. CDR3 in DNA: TGCAGCGCGGGGGAGAGGCGGTTGAACACTGAAGCTTTCTTT.

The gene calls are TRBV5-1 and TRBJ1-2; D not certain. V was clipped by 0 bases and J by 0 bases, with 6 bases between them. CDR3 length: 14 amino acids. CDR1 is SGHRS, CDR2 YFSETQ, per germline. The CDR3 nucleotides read TGCGCCAGCAGCTTGGACTTAGCTAACTATGGCTACACCTTC. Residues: CASSLDLANYGYTF. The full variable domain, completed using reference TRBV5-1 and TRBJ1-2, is KAGVTQTPRYLIKTRGQQVTLSCSPISGHRSVSWYQQTPGQGLQFLFEYFSETQRNKGNFPGRFSGRQFSNSRSEMNVSTLELGDSALYLCASSLDLANYGYTFGSGTRLTVV.